This TCR beta chain was sequenced during a study of beta chain features in type 1 diabetes (dated by TCRdb to the late 2010s). Broadly, across the study: No differences in mean age, gender distribution, total cell number or subset yield were found between patients and healthy donors. A total of roughly 110 million sorted cells were examined across all samples, and the number of cells per subset was strongly correlated with RNA yield. The study compared the TCRB repertoires of sorted circulating CD4+ T cell subsets in recently diagnosed type 1 diabetes patients with those in matched healthy donors. Regulatory and stem cell-like memory subsets were obtained from only 8 patients and roughly 8 healthy donors, while naive and central memory subsets were obtained from all 30 or so donors. Overall study outcomes, separate from this receptor: A moderate but significant shortening of TCRB CDR3 length was observed in type 1 diabetes patients in all four CD4+ subsets. The naive, central memory and regulatory TCRB repertoires appeared to resemble one another more closely among patients than among healthy donors. Patients with type 1 diabetes made fewer insertions and deleted more nucleotides at VDJ recombination sites, implying thymic rearrangement abnormalities. Sequencing cDNA rather than genomic DNA could over-represent highly expressing activated cells, although activation and CD3 levels did not differ between groups. Because small numbers of individuals were included in the HLA sub-analyses, any influence of HLA type on TCRB rearrangement was left unresolved. PCR might favor shorter templates, but patient and control samples were amplified and corrected together, so any skew would affect both groups equally.

The entire amount of isolated RNA was reverse transcribed using the High Capacity cDNA Reverse Transcription Kit, so the sequenced TCRB transcripts were expressed ones. Naive, central memory and regulatory T cell samples underwent deep immunoSEQ sequencing, averaging roughly 3.4 million total reads per sample. After sorted cells were lysed in RLT buffer, RNA was extracted with DNase-treated RNeasy Micro or Mini kits, with the choice depending on cell number. Each cell subset was processed separately to prevent cross-contamination, with patient and healthy donor samples processed together. The immunoSEQ multiplex PCR was used to amplify TCRB sequences from cDNA, generating 87-bp fragments that spanned the CDR3 region. The amplicons were sequenced using the Illumina HiSeq platform. As for how the authors treated the data: Synthetic template baselines were used to correct PCR bias computationally, reads within Hamming distance 2 were collapsed, and singletons that could not be merged were discarded. Reads were aligned against IMGT so that V, D and J genes, CDR3 length and insertions or deletions at six rearrangement sites could be assigned. Clonotype counts were normalized to sorted cell number within each subset before computing true diversity and Gini coefficients with the tcR R package. The overlap coefficient, calculated on TCRB nucleotide sequences, was used to quantify repertoire sharing. As a proxy for the pre-selection repertoire, out-of-frame TCRB sequences from naive cells were analyzed. Sourced from immuneACCESS, this table was stored by TCRdb with only in-frame sequences that have V and J called. A share of the clones is absent; for the studies checked, an unresolved V gene accounts for under half, and the remainder has no known explanation. V, J and clone size were drawn from that table, and D and trimming were deduced from the DNA. The sample table contains about 410,000 clones; only one count was recorded for roughly 14% of them. 0.03% to 0.04% of the sample comes from the top ten.

A single peripheral blood draw of approximately 0.11 L on average was collected from each donor into heparinised tubes. A BD FACSAria II and a panel including CD45RO, CCR7, CD25, CD127, CD95 and CD27 were used to sort naive, central memory, regulatory and stem cell-like memory CD4+ T cells. Every sorted population had a purity above 95%. PBMCs were isolated right away by Lymphoprep density gradient centrifugation and were stained directly, without culture. To minimize batch effects, samples were stained and sorted in pairs, one healthy donor with one patient per experiment. In the germline V gene, CDR1 corresponds to MNHEY and CDR2 to SVGAGI. Trimming removed 6 bases from V and 2 bases from J, leaving 2 bases between the germline ends. The CDR3 goes from the cysteine to the phenylalanine over 11 residues. The kept DNA is CDR3 alone, 33 bases in frame from the first base. There are a few counts of this clone. Its antigen specificity is not known. Since a much larger clone is just one base distant, this may be a read error. Other DNA sequences in the sample encode the same CDR3.

Input material: naive CD4+ T cells from blood. Per the publication, the cell subset or site label means: true naive CD4+ T cells. This sequence uses TRBV6-5 and TRBJ2-1, with no D gene named confidently. The clonotype was recovered from a man aged 25 to 40 in good health. CDR3 reads: CASRTYNEQFF. The bases are TGTGCCAGCAGAACCTACAATGAGCAGTTCTTC.